This T cell receptor (beta chain) was identified during a study of radiation and T cells in renal cell carcinoma. As for the study in general: Nephrectomy followed 15 Gy stereotactic body radiation by 4 weeks.

This CDR3 has 15 amino acids. Trimming pared 2 bases from V and 9 bases from J, leaving 20 bases between. Germline values: CDR1 MNHNS, CDR2 SASEGT. TCRdb's copy holds only in-frame clones and misses some; the assay was immunoSEQ multiplex PCR. The table has about 58,000 clones, about 80% seen once. The time point here: blood 2 weeks post-SBRT. Sample treatment: 15 Gy SBRT to primary tumor, nephrectomy 4 weeks later. The rearrangement links TRBV6-1 to TRBJ2-7; weak D call: TRBD1 (6 bases). The source was blood, collected from a patient whose treatment included radiotherapy and nephrectomy. This sequence was found in a man between 60 and 75 years old with renal cell carcinoma. This CDR3 reads CASSEWTDWGFGQYF. The CDR3 DNA sequence: TGTGCCAGCAGTGAATGGACAGATTGGGGGTTCGGGCAGTACTTC.